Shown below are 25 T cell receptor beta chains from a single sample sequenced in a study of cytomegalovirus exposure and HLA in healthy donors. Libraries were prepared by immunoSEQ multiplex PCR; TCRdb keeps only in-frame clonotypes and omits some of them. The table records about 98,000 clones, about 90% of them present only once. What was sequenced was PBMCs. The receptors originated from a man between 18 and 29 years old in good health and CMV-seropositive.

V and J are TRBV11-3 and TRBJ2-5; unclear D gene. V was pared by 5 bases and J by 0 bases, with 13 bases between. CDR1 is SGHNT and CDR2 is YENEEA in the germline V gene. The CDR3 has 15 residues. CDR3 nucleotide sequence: TGTGCCAGCAGCCTGACGACTCCGTACCAAGAGACCCAGTACTTC. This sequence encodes CASSLTTPYQETQYF.

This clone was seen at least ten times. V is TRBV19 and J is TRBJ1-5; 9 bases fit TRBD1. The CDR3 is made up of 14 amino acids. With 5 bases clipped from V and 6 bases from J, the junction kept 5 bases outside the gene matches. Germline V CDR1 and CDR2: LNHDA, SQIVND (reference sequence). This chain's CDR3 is CASSVTGGGQPQHF. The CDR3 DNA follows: TGTGCCAGTAGTGTAACAGGGGGCGGTCAGCCCCAGCATTTT.

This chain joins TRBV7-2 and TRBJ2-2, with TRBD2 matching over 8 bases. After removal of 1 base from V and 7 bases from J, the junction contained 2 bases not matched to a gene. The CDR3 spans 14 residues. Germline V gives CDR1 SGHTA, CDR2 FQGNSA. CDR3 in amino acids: CASSLVSGSGELFF. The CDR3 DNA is TGTGCCAGCAGCTTAGTGAGCGGGAGCGGGGAGCTGTTTTTT.

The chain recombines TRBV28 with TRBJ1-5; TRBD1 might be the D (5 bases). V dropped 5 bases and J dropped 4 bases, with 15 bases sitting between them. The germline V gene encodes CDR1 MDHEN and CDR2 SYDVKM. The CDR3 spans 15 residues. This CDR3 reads CASSVQGRSNQPQHF. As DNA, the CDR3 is TGTGCCAGCAGTGTGCAGGGTAGGAGTAATCAGCCCCAGCATTTT.

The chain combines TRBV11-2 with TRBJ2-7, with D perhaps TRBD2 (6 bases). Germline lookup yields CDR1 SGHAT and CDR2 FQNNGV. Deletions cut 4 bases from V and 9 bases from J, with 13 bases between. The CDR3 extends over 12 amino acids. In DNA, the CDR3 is TGTGCCAGCAGCTCGGGGGACTTGGCGCAGTACTTC. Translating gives CASSSGDLAQYF.

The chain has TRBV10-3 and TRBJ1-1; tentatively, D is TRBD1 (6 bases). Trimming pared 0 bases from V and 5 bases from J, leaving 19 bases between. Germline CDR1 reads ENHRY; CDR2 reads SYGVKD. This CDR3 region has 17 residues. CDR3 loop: CAISESGGEIVATEAFF. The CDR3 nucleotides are TGTGCCATCAGTGAGTCAGGGGGGGAGATAGTAGCGACTGAAGCTTTCTTT.

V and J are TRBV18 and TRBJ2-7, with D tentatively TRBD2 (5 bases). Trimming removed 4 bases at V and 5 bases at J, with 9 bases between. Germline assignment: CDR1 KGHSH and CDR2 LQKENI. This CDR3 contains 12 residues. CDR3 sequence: CASSLRVDEQYF. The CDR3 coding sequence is TGTGCCAGCTCACTGAGGGTCGACGAGCAGTACTTC.

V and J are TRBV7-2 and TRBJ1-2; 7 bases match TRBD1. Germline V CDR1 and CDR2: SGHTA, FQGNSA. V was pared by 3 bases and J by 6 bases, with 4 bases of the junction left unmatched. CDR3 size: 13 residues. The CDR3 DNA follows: TGTGCCAGCAGCTTCCGTGACAGGGATGGCTACACCTTC. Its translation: CASSFRDRDGYTF.

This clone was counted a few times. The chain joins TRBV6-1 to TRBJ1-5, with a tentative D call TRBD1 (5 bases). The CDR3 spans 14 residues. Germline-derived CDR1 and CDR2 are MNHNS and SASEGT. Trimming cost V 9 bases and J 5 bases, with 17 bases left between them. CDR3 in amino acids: CASSPVAGDQPQHF. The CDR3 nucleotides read TGTGCCAGTTCCCCAGTGGCGGGGGATCAGCCCCAGCATTTT.

The CDR3 DNA is TGTGCCAGCAGCTTAAGACAGGGTCGGAACATTCAGTACTTC. The encoded protein is CASSLRQGRNIQYF. V is TRBV13 and J is TRBJ2-4; TRBD1 matches at 7 bases. Germline V gene data show CDR1 as PRHDT and CDR2 as FYEKMQ (reference sequence). After removal of 2 bases from V and 7 bases from J, the junction contained 5 bases not matched to a gene. CDR3 length equals 14 residues.

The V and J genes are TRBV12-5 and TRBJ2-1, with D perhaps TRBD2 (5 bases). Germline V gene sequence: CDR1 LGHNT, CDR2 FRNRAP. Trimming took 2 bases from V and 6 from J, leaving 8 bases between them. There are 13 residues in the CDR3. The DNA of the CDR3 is TGTGCTAGTGGTTTGTCTGGGAGCAATGAGCAGTTCTTC. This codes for CASGLSGSNEQFF.

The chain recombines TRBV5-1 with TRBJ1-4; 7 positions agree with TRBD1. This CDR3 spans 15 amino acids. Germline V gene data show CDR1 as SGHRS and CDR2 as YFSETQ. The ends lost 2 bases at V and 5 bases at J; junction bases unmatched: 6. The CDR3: CASSFRGQMNEKLFF. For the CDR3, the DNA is TGCGCCAGCAGCTTTCGGGGACAGATGAATGAAAAACTGTTTTTT.

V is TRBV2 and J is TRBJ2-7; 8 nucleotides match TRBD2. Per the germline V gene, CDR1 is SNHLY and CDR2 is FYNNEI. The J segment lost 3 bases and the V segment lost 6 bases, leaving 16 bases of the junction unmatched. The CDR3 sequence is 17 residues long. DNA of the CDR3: TGTGCCAGCAGCGAGCTGGGACTAGTTCTCCCCCGCTACGAGCAGTACTTC. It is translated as CASSELGLVLPRYEQYF.

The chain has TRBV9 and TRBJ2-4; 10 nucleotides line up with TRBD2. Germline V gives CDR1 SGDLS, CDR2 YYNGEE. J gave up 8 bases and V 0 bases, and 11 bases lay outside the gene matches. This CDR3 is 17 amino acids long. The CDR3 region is CASSVVGSSGSGDIQYF. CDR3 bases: TGTGCCAGCAGCGTAGTGGGCTCTAGCGGGAGTGGGGACATTCAGTACTTC.

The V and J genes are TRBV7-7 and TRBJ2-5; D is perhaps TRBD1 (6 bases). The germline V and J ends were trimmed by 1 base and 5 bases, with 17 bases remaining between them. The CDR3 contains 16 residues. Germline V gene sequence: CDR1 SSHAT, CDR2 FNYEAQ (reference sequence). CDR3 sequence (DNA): TGTGCCAGCAGCTTAGGGGACACGGTCCGTACGGAGACCCAGTACTTC. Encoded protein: CASSLGDTVRTETQYF.

CDR3 amino acids: CASSKRQERISTGELFF. The CDR3 nucleotides are TGTGCCAGCAGCAAGAGACAGGAACGAATTAGCACCGGGGAGCTGTTTTTT. The chain has TRBV7-6 and TRBJ2-2; possible D gene TRBD1, 6 bases. V gave up 5 bases and J gave up 4 bases, with 20 bases separating them. There are 17 residues in the CDR3. Germline V lookup: CDR1 SGHVS, CDR2 FNYEAQ. The variable domain in full, completed from reference TRBV7-6 and TRBJ2-2, reads GAGVSQSPRYKVTKRGQDVALRCDPISGHVSLYWYRQALGQGPEFLTYFNYEAQQDKSGLPNDRFSAERPEGSISTLTIQRTEQRDSAMYRCASSKRQERISTGELFFGEGSRLTVL.

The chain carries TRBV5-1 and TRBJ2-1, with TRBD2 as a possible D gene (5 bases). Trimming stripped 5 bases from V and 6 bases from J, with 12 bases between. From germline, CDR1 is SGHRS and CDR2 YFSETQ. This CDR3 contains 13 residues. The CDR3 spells CASRPDSANEQFF. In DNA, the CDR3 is TGCGCCAGCAGGCCCGATAGCGCCAATGAGCAGTTCTTC.

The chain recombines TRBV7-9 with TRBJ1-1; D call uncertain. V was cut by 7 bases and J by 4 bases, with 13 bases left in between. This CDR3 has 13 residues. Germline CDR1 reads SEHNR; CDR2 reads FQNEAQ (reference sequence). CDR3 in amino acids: CASTIKEGTEAFF. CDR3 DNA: TGTGCCAGCACCATTAAAGAGGGCACTGAAGCTTTCTTT.

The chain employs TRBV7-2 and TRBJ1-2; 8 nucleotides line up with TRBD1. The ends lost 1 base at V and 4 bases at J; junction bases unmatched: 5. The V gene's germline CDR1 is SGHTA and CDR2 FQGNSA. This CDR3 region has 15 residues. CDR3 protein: CASSLEQGGLYGYTF. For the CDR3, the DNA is TGTGCCAGCAGCTTAGAACAGGGGGGACTCTATGGCTACACCTTC.

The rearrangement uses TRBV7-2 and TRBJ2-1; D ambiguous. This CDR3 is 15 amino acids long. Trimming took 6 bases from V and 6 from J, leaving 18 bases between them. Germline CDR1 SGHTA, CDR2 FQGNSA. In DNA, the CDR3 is TGTGCCAGCAGTCGAGAGGCACCACAACCCAATGAGCAGTTCTTC. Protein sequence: CASSREAPQPNEQFF. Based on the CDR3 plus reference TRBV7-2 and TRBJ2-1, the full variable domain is GAGVSQSPSNKVTEKGKDVELRCDPISGHTALYWYRQSLGQGLEFLIYFQGNSAPDKSGLPSDRFSAERTGGSVSTLTIQRTQQEDSAVYLCASSREAPQPNEQFFGPGTRLTVL.

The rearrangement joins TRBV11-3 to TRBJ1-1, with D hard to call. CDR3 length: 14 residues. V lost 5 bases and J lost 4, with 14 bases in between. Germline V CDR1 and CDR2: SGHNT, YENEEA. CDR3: CASSKPPTGTEAFF. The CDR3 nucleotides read TGTGCCAGCAGCAAACCTCCTACTGGCACTGAAGCTTTCTTT.

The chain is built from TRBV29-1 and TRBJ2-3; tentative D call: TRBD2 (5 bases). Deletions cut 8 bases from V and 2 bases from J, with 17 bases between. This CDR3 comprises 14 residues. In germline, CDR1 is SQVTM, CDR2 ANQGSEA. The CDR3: CSSEGSGDTDTQYF. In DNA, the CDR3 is TGCAGCTCAGAGGGCAGCGGAGACACAGATACGCAGTATTTT.

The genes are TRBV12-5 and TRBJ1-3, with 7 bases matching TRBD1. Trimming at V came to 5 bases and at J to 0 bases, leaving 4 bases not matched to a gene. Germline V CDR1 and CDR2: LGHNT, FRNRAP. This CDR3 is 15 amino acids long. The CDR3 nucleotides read TGTGCTAGTGGTCAGGGGACAGTCTCTGGAAACACCATATATTTT. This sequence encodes CASGQGTVSGNTIYF. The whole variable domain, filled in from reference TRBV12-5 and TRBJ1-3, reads DARVTQTPRHKVTEMGQEVTMRCQPILGHNTVFWYRQTMMQGLELLAYFRNRAPLDDSGMPKDRFSAEMPDATLATLKIQPSEPRDSAVYFCASGQGTVSGNTIYFGEGSWLTVV.

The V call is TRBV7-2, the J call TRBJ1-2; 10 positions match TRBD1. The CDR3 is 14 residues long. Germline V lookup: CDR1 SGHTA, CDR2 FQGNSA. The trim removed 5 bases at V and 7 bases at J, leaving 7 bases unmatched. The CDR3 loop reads CASSPFDRGLGYTF. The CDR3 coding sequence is TGTGCCAGCAGCCCCTTTGACAGGGGGCTTGGCTACACCTTC. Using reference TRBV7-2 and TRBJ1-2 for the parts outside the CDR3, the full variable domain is GAGVSQSPSNKVTEKGKDVELRCDPISGHTALYWYRQSLGQGLEFLIYFQGNSAPDKSGLPSDRFSAERTGGSVSTLTIQRTQQEDSAVYLCASSPFDRGLGYTFGSGTRLTVV.

CDR3 DNA: TGCGCCAGCAGCCCTTCTGGGGCCAACGTCCTGACTTTC. This sequence encodes CASSPSGANVLTF. The chain uses TRBV5-1 and TRBJ2-6; unclear D gene. V lost 4 bases, J lost 1 base, and 3 bases lay in between. This CDR3 region has 13 residues. Germline CDR1 is SGHRS and CDR2 is YFSETQ.